These T cell receptor beta chains were read from a single sample in a study of cytomegalovirus exposure and HLA in healthy donors. The data were produced by immunoSEQ multiplex PCR, yet TCRdb's version contains in-frame clones alone and is incomplete. The sample consists of some 120,000 clones, over 70% of them appearing once. Sequencing was carried out using PBMCs. These receptors all stem from a man aged 35 to 55 in good health and CMV-seropositive. The CDR3 runs from the conserved cysteine through the conserved F or W.

CDR3 protein: CASSVALSGTDTQYF; J gene: TRBJ2-3; V gene: TRBV9
CDR3 protein: CATSRASVWNEQFF; J gene: TRBJ2-1; V gene: TRBV15
CDR3 protein: CASSLDPVQGTGNTIYF; J gene: TRBJ1-3; V gene: TRBV5-1
CDR3 protein: CSVGTDPYNEQFF; J gene: TRBJ2-1; V gene: TRBV29-1
CDR3 protein: CASSVDGKKYEQYF; J gene: TRBJ2-7; V gene: TRBV2
CDR3 protein: CSARRGWEQYF; J gene: TRBJ2-5; V gene: TRBV20-1
CDR3 protein: CASRSDRPNQPQHF; J gene: TRBJ1-5; V gene: TRBV25-1
CDR3 protein: CASRIREDSNQPQHF; J gene: TRBJ1-5; V gene: TRBV6-1
CDR3 protein: CASSVKPGQTGNTIYF; J gene: TRBJ1-3; V gene: TRBV7-9
CDR3 protein: CASSPRLDSSYEQYF; J gene: TRBJ2-7; V gene: TRBV9
CDR3 protein: CASSRSSGANVLTF; J gene: TRBJ2-6; V gene: TRBV28
CDR3 protein: CASSPSDRYKTYEQYF; J gene: TRBJ2-7; V gene: TRBV28
CDR3 protein: CASSVRVLGETQYF; J gene: TRBJ2-5; V gene: TRBV6-4
CDR3 protein: CASSPGLAEGDTQYF; J gene: TRBJ2-3; V gene: TRBV6-5
CDR3 protein: CASKGGTSTDTQYF; J gene: TRBJ2-3; V gene: TRBV19
CDR3 protein: CASSPVRLGQTNEQFF; J gene: TRBJ2-1; V gene: TRBV7-3
CDR3 protein: CASSITGGYYGYTF; J gene: TRBJ1-2; V gene: TRBV19
CDR3 protein: CASTQRIAGHEQFF; J gene: TRBJ2-1; V gene: TRBV6-6
CDR3 protein: CASSLAPYYEQYF; J gene: TRBJ2-7; V gene: TRBV7-6
CDR3 protein: CASSPLAQGRNTEAFF; J gene: TRBJ1-1; V gene: TRBV7-2
CDR3 protein: CASIQLRRASGRAGTGELFF; J gene: TRBJ2-2; V gene: TRBV28
CDR3 protein: CASSDPGVIADTQYF; J gene: TRBJ2-3; V gene: TRBV25-1
CDR3 protein: CASSQVGRDEQYF; J gene: TRBJ2-7; V gene: TRBV4-3
CDR3 protein: CATSRDRGSGHYYEQYF; J gene: TRBJ2-7; V gene: TRBV15
CDR3 protein: CASSLESGPGYTF; J gene: TRBJ1-2; V gene: TRBV5-1
CDR3 protein: CATSPRATETQYF; J gene: TRBJ2-5; V gene: TRBV15
CDR3 protein: CASSGLRKGAFF; J gene: TRBJ1-1; V gene: TRBV6-5
CDR3 protein: CASSLRGTGLTGELFF; J gene: TRBJ2-2; V gene: TRBV7-2
CDR3 protein: CASSLEDRRFYSNQPQHF; J gene: TRBJ1-5; V gene: TRBV5-1
CDR3 protein: CASQNRDSRLSEKLFF; J gene: TRBJ1-4; V gene: TRBV2
CDR3 protein: CASSVGLTSGSPYNEQFF; J gene: TRBJ2-1; V gene: TRBV9
CDR3 protein: CAKQGWGNEKLFF; J gene: TRBJ1-4; V gene: TRBV5-6